Listed below are T cell receptor beta chains from one sample, sequenced in a study of CD8 T cells in Susac syndrome. TCRdb analysed the immunoSEQ multiplex PCR reads with MiXCR anew, one entry per CDR3 protein. The repertoire holds approximately 100,000 distinct CDR3 sequences, with around 95% as singletons. What was sequenced was CD4+ T cells from PBMCs. These receptors were obtained from a human donor in good health. CDR3s include the opening cysteine and the closing phenylalanine or tryptophan. Fields, in order: J gene, D gene, V gene, clone size, CDR3 protein, CDR3 DNA. The D gene is left open where the match is weak. Only some rows state a clone size, as once, few, many or a class for expanded clones.

J gene: TRBJ1-2
D gene: -
V gene: TRBV7-9
clone size: once
CDR3 protein: CASRSLQGNGYTF
CDR3 DNA: TGTGCCAGCAGGTCCCTCCAGGGAAATGGCTACACCTTC

J gene: TRBJ2-1
D gene: TRBD2
V gene: TRBV4-3
clone size: -
CDR3 protein: CASSHREGSYNEQFF
CDR3 DNA: TGCGCCAGCAGCCATCGGGAGGGGTCCTACAATGAGCAGTTCTTC

J gene: TRBJ1-2
D gene: -
V gene: TRBV3-1
clone size: -
CDR3 protein: CASSQDRLTF
CDR3 DNA: TGTGCCAGCAGCCAAGATCGTTTAACCTTC

J gene: TRBJ1-1
D gene: -
V gene: TRBV18
clone size: -
CDR3 protein: CASSPQGTADTEAFF
CDR3 DNA: TGTGCCAGCTCACCACAGGGGACTGCTGACACTGAAGCTTTCTTT

J gene: TRBJ2-6
D gene: -
V gene: TRBV12-3/TRBV12-4
clone size: -
CDR3 protein: CASSFAGPPSGANVLIF
CDR3 DNA: TGTGCCAGCAGTTTTGCCGGACCCCCCTCTGGGGCCAACGTCCTGATTTTC

J gene: TRBJ2-1
D gene: TRBD2
V gene: TRBV24-1
clone size: -
CDR3 protein: CATSDSSGGGNEQFF
CDR3 DNA: TGTGCCACCAGTGATTCTAGCGGGGGAGGGAATGAGCAGTTCTTC

J gene: TRBJ2-5
D gene: -
V gene: TRBV19
clone size: -
CDR3 protein: CASTGGRGETQYF
CDR3 DNA: TGTGCCAGTACCGGGGGCCGGGGAGAGACCCAGTACTTC

J gene: TRBJ1-2
D gene: -
V gene: TRBV29-1
clone size: -
CDR3 protein: CSVGGGEGYGYTF
CDR3 DNA: TGCAGCGTTGGAGGAGGGGAGGGCTATGGCTACACCTTC

J gene: TRBJ2-2
D gene: TRBD2
V gene: TRBV3-1
clone size: -
CDR3 protein: CASSHWASGGPGGELFF
CDR3 DNA: TGTGCCAGCAGCCATTGGGCTAGCGGGGGCCCTGGAGGGGAGCTGTTTTTT

J gene: TRBJ1-5
D gene: -
V gene: TRBV12-3/TRBV12-4
clone size: -
CDR3 protein: CASSLPGSSNQPQHF
CDR3 DNA: TGTGCCAGCAGTTTGCCAGGGTCAAGCAATCAGCCCCAGCATTTT

J gene: TRBJ2-3
D gene: TRBD1
V gene: TRBV4-1
clone size: -
CDR3 protein: CASSQDEGASTDTQYF
CDR3 DNA: TGCGCCAGCAGCCAAGATGAGGGGGCGAGTACAGATACGCAGTATTTT

J gene: TRBJ2-1
D gene: -
V gene: TRBV20-1
clone size: -
CDR3 protein: CSARDLLRGLVNEQFF
CDR3 DNA: TGCAGTGCTAGAGATCTCTTGAGGGGGTTGGTCAATGAGCAGTTCTTC

J gene: TRBJ1-1
D gene: -
V gene: TRBV2
clone size: -
CDR3 protein: CASMTGQEAFF
CDR3 DNA: TGTGCCAGCATGACGGGTCAGGAAGCTTTCTTT

J gene: TRBJ2-5
D gene: -
V gene: TRBV24-1
clone size: -
CDR3 protein: CATSTGSPPLTQYF
CDR3 DNA: TGTGCCACCAGCACAGGGTCTCCACCGTTGACCCAGTACTTC

J gene: TRBJ2-1
D gene: TRBD1
V gene: TRBV29-1
clone size: -
CDR3 protein: CIRGDRGPYNEQFF
CDR3 DNA: TGCATCCGGGGGGACAGGGGGCCCTACAATGAGCAGTTCTTC

J gene: TRBJ2-5
D gene: -
V gene: TRBV5-1
clone size: -
CDR3 protein: CASSLDGGEAVKTQYF
CDR3 DNA: TGCGCCAGCAGCTTGGACGGCGGGGAGGCAGTTAAGACCCAGTACTTC